This TCR beta chain was retrieved from a study of graft-versus-host responses after intestinal transplantation. In the study overall: In this cohort, recipients had multivisceral, liver-intestinal, or isolated intestinal transplants. Each patient got anti-thymocyte globulin induction, then tacrolimus and steroids for around three years.

General study findings and limits: Detected in recipient marrow were GvH clones, some of which were first observed in ileum or blood. High graft-versus-host to host-versus-graft clonal ratios were seen in allografts of patients with graft-donor T cell macrochimerism.

Using immunoSEQ multiplex PCR, the repertoire was profiled, and TCRdb retains in-frame clones only, with some absent. The data contain roughly 120,000 clones, 85% to 95% of them singletons. As regards this clone: No antigen is known for it.

Looked up from germline, CDR1 is SNHLY and CDR2 is FYNNEI. The CDR3 spans 15 residues. V was cut by 7 bases and J by 1 base, with 13 bases left in between. The rearrangement uses TRBV2 and TRBJ2-2; D might be TRBD1 (5 bases). The starting material was unstimulated CD8+ T cells sorted from spleen or lymph node cells, obtained before transplant. The TCR sequence derives from a human donor who was the organ donor for an intestinal transplant. The DNA for the CDR3 is TGTGCCAGCAACAAAGGGGCGGAGAACACCGGGGAGCTGTTTTTT. Translated: CASNKGAENTGELFF.